This T cell receptor (beta chain) was found in a study of siplizumab effects on memory and regulatory T cells. General observations from the study: Of the proliferating CD4+ or CD8+ clones, roughly 75-97% lacked a naive or memory phenotype that could be assigned. Naive T cells appeared more diverse than memory cells and seemed to be major alloresponse contributors. Solely a minor proportion of alloreactive clones could be assigned to unstimulated subsets.

Some clones are missing from TCRdb's copy, which holds only in-frame ones; the method was immunoSEQ multiplex PCR. The table has about 110,000 clones, 90% to 95% seen once. The junction had 12 bases not matched to a gene; V was cut back by 4 bases and J by 2 bases. Looked up from germline, CDR1 is SGHRS and CDR2 is YFSETQ. The CDR3 covers 16 residues. A word on this clone: Its antigen is not identified.

The sequencing input was Tregs sorted from blood. The clonotype comes from a human donor in good health. The chain employs TRBV5-1 and TRBJ2-7, with 7 nucleotides matching TRBD1. The CDR3, as DNA: TGCGCCAGCAGCCTGACGACAGGGCCTGGGGCCTACGAGCAGTACTTC. Protein product: CASSLTTGPGAYEQYF.